The rows below give T cell receptor beta chains drawn from one sample of a study of cytomegalovirus exposure and HLA in healthy donors. Profiling relied on immunoSEQ multiplex PCR, and the TCRdb table lists in-frame clones only, not all of them. The table records 100,000 to 150,000 clones, 84% of them present only once. Sequenced sample: PBMCs. These receptors were taken from a man aged 45-60 years in good health and CMV-seronegative. Each CDR3 is given with its conserved first and last residue. A D gene is named only where the DNA matches it firmly. The listing skips clone size in some rows; elsewhere it reads once, few, many or a size class.

clone size: -; D gene: TRBD1; V gene: TRBV19; J gene: TRBJ1-1; CDR3 DNA: TGTGCCAGTACCTACAGGGGCGGGAACACTGAAGCTTTCTTT; CDR3 protein: CASTYRGGNTEAFF
clone size: -; D gene: -; V gene: TRBV18; J gene: TRBJ1-4; CDR3 DNA: TGTGCCAGCTCACCACCGGGGGGGGACAATGAAAAACTGTTTTTT; CDR3 protein: CASSPPGGDNEKLFF
clone size: -; D gene: -; V gene: TRBV13; J gene: TRBJ2-7; CDR3 DNA: TGTGCCAGCAGCTTGCGTTTGGGCGTAAAGTCCTACGAGCAGTACTTC; CDR3 protein: CASSLRLGVKSYEQYF
clone size: few; D gene: -; V gene: TRBV12-5; J gene: TRBJ1-1; CDR3 DNA: TGTGCTAGTGGTTTGGTAATTCGGGGGACCACTGAAGCTTTCTTT; CDR3 protein: CASGLVIRGTTEAFF
clone size: -; D gene: TRBD2; V gene: TRBV19; J gene: TRBJ2-7; CDR3 DNA: TGTGCCAGTACCATCCCGCGGGAGAGCTCCTACGAGCAGTACTTC; CDR3 protein: CASTIPRESSYEQYF
clone size: -; D gene: -; V gene: TRBV18; J gene: TRBJ2-7; CDR3 DNA: TGTGCCAGCTCACCAAGTTCGGACGAGCAGTACTTC; CDR3 protein: CASSPSSDEQYF
clone size: -; D gene: -; V gene: TRBV6-5; J gene: TRBJ2-7; CDR3 DNA: TGTGCCAGCAGTCAGACTCCTAACTCCTACGAGCAGTACTTC; CDR3 protein: CASSQTPNSYEQYF
clone size: -; D gene: -; V gene: TRBV7-9; J gene: TRBJ1-1; CDR3 DNA: TGTGCCAGCAGCGATAGAAGGACAGCTAACACTGAAGCTTTCTTT; CDR3 protein: CASSDRRTANTEAFF
clone size: -; D gene: TRBD1; V gene: TRBV2; J gene: TRBJ1-1; CDR3 DNA: TGTGCCAGCAGTAGGGACAGGAACACTGAAGCTTTCTTT; CDR3 protein: CASSRDRNTEAFF
clone size: -; D gene: TRBD1; V gene: TRBV4-3; J gene: TRBJ1-3; CDR3 DNA: TGCGCCAGCAGCCAAGATTTGACAGGGGCTGGAAACACCATATATTTT; CDR3 protein: CASSQDLTGAGNTIYF
clone size: -; D gene: TRBD1; V gene: TRBV7-8; J gene: TRBJ1-3; CDR3 DNA: TGTGCCAGCAGCTTAGCGGGACAGGGGGGATCGTATTTT; CDR3 protein: CASSLAGQGGSYF
clone size: -; D gene: -; V gene: TRBV5-4; J gene: TRBJ2-3; CDR3 DNA: TGTGCCACCCAACCTACAGCCCCGGTAACTAGCACAGATACGCAGTATTTT; CDR3 protein: CATQPTAPVTSTDTQYF
clone size: -; D gene: -; V gene: TRBV15; J gene: TRBJ2-3; CDR3 DNA: TGTGCCACCAGCCCGGAGGGCCACACAGATACGCAGTATTTT; CDR3 protein: CATSPEGHTDTQYF
clone size: -; D gene: -; V gene: TRBV19; J gene: TRBJ1-6; CDR3 DNA: TGTGCCAGTAGTATCCCCCCGGCGAGGAGGAATTCACCCCTCCACTTT; CDR3 protein: CASSIPPARRNSPLHF
clone size: -; D gene: TRBD2; V gene: TRBV9; J gene: TRBJ2-3; CDR3 DNA: TGTGCCAGCAGCGTAGAAGGGCTAGCGGGGGCCACAGATACGCAGTATTTT; CDR3 protein: CASSVEGLAGATDTQYF
clone size: few; D gene: TRBD2; V gene: TRBV9; J gene: TRBJ2-7; CDR3 DNA: TGTGCCAGCAGCGTAGGCTCCGGGGGGGGCAACGAGCAGTACTTC; CDR3 protein: CASSVGSGGGNEQYF
clone size: -; D gene: -; V gene: TRBV28; J gene: TRBJ1-5; CDR3 DNA: TGTGCCAGCAGTTTACTCCCCCAGGGAAATCAGCCCCAGCATTTT; CDR3 protein: CASSLLPQGNQPQHF
clone size: -; D gene: TRBD1; V gene: TRBV11-2; J gene: TRBJ2-7; CDR3 DNA: TGTGCCAGCAGCCCTATAGGAGGGACAGGGGCCTACGAGCAGTACTTC; CDR3 protein: CASSPIGGTGAYEQYF
clone size: few; D gene: TRBD1; V gene: TRBV6-1; J gene: TRBJ1-1; CDR3 DNA: TGTGCCAGCAGGGCGGGACAGGGGTGGGCTGAAGCTTTCTTT; CDR3 protein: CASRAGQGWAEAFF
clone size: -; D gene: -; V gene: TRBV9; J gene: TRBJ2-1; CDR3 DNA: TGTGCCAGCAGCGTAGCGGGGGGCCGCTCCTACAATGAGCAGTTCTTC; CDR3 protein: CASSVAGGRSYNEQFF
clone size: -; D gene: -; V gene: TRBV7-9; J gene: TRBJ2-5; CDR3 DNA: TGTGCCAGCAGTCGAGGACAGAATCAAGAGACCCAGTACTTC; CDR3 protein: CASSRGQNQETQYF
clone size: -; D gene: -; V gene: TRBV5-1; J gene: TRBJ1-4; CDR3 DNA: TGCGCCAGCAGCTTGGCACAGCGGGGGGAACTGTTTTTT; CDR3 protein: CASSLAQRGELFF
clone size: -; D gene: -; V gene: TRBV6-1; J gene: TRBJ2-7; CDR3 DNA: TGTGCCAGCAGTGAATGGCCCCAGGACAGAGGTTCCTACGAGCAGTACTTC; CDR3 protein: CASSEWPQDRGSYEQYF
clone size: -; D gene: TRBD2; V gene: TRBV5-1; J gene: TRBJ2-3; CDR3 DNA: TGCGCCAGCAGCTGGCTAGCGGGGGGGCCGACAGATACGCAGTATTTT; CDR3 protein: CASSWLAGGPTDTQYF
clone size: -; D gene: TRBD1; V gene: TRBV7-2; J gene: TRBJ1-1; CDR3 DNA: TGTGCCAGCAGCTGGACAGGGGGCGCGACTTTCTTT; CDR3 protein: CASSWTGGATFF
clone size: -; D gene: TRBD1; V gene: TRBV6-6; J gene: TRBJ2-5; CDR3 DNA: TGTGCCAGCAGTTACCCCGGGACAGGCCCTCAAGAGACCCAGTACTTC; CDR3 protein: CASSYPGTGPQETQYF
clone size: -; D gene: TRBD2; V gene: TRBV7-3; J gene: TRBJ2-5; CDR3 DNA: TGTGCCAGCAGCCCCCTGGGGGGGACGGGACGGCAAGAGACCCAGTACTTC; CDR3 protein: CASSPLGGTGRQETQYF
clone size: -; D gene: -; V gene: TRBV5-6; J gene: TRBJ2-1; CDR3 DNA: TGTGCCAGCAGCCGACCACTCTGGCGGGCGAGCTCCTACAATGAGCAGTTCTTC; CDR3 protein: CASSRPLWRASSYNEQFF
clone size: -; D gene: TRBD2; V gene: TRBV6-4; J gene: TRBJ2-1; CDR3 DNA: TGTGCCAGCAGTGAAGCGGGGTACAATGAGCAGTTCTTC; CDR3 protein: CASSEAGYNEQFF
clone size: -; D gene: -; V gene: TRBV27; J gene: TRBJ2-5; CDR3 DNA: TGTGCCAGCAGTCCCGCAGGGTTACAAGAGACCCAGTACTTC; CDR3 protein: CASSPAGLQETQYF
clone size: -; D gene: -; V gene: TRBV19; J gene: TRBJ1-1; CDR3 DNA: TGTGCCACACTCCACCCGGGGAACACTGAAGCTTTCTTT; CDR3 protein: CATLHPGNTEAFF